The entry below describes one TCR beta chain. Antigen: not known. This sample is drawn from a study of T-cell reconstitution after alpha-beta-depleted transplantation in children. Unique molecular identifiers were incorporated into the prepared TCRbeta library. TCRdb recomputed calls from the PCR reads with MiXCR, one row per CDR3 protein. The data contain more than 300,000 distinct CDR3 sequences, roughly 15% of them singletons. Germline V gene lookup returns CDR1 SGHVS and CDR2 FQNEAQ. This CDR3 is built from 16 residues. Deletions cut 2 bases from V and 0 bases from J, with 12 bases between. Study findings and constraints: Several hundred expanded graft clones reportedly supplied alpha-beta T cells about two months after transplant. The authors attributed T-cell counts and diversity one year after transplant mostly to newly produced T cells.

This sequence was found in a male patient aged 2 to 10 who had a stem cell transplant for acute lymphoblastic leukemia, so the T cells may come from the graft donor. The chain is built from TRBV7-8 and TRBJ2-3; a weak D match, TRBD1 (6 bases). This specimen was PBMCs, mostly from graft donor cells, taken 360 days after TCRalphabeta/CD19-depleted stem cell transplant. CDR3: CASSLPGTLSTDTQYF. For the CDR3, the DNA is TGTGCCAGCAGCTTACCCGGGACACTTAGCACAGATACGCAGTATTTT.